This TCR beta chain is from a study of blood T cell repertoires in COVID-19. Study-wide background: PBMCs, B-cell-depleted T cells, or T cells provided the cDNA or gDNA that made up the material.

Assay: immunoSEQ multiplex PCR; the TCRdb copy retains only in-frame clones and omits some. The data hold some 200,000 clones, with more than 65% observed a single time. CDR1 is SNHLY, CDR2 FYNNEI, per germline. Trimming left V 4 bases short and J 2 bases short, with 3 bases between. CDR3 length: 11 amino acids. The chain employs TRBV2 and TRBJ2-7; D gene ambiguous. Sequenced sample: peripheral blood. The receptor was isolated from a human donor with acute or convalescent COVID-19. The donor label of this sample is uncertain. The CDR3 sequence: CASSVTYEQYF. Written as DNA, the CDR3 is TGTGCCAGCAGTGTTACCTACGAGCAGTACTTC.